This T cell receptor beta chain was found in a study of cytomegalovirus exposure and HLA in healthy donors (dated by TCRdb to about 2017). About the investigation overall: An earlier analysis of roughly 610 of the donors reported approximately 280 Gb of sequence data and roughly 120 million unique TCR beta sequences obtained from around 190 million T cells. Among 398 genotyped donors of the cohort, an average of around 240,000 unique TCR beta nucleotide sequences were sequenced per donor, roughly 18% of them non-productive. A later analysis re-analyzed previously published TCR beta repertoires from 600 to 850 donors and added high-resolution HLA genotyping to study TCR occurrence patterns. Using immunosequencing, the study profiled T cell repertoires from around 670 subjects and related those repertoires to cytomegalovirus serostatus. The aim of the study was to test whether cataloging public T cell receptors could identify signatures of past pathogen exposure. In a later genetic analysis, genome-wide SNP genotypes for about 65% of the 666 donors were used, and that subset was treated as a discovery cohort. To predict cytomegalovirus infection status, the study combined high-throughput TCR immunosequencing, statistical association of individual TCRs with disease status, and machine learning. An early release covering 550 to 700 HLA-typed donors comprised about 320 gigabases of sequencing data and tens of millions of unique TCR sequences. The genetic ancestry cluster associated with self-reported Caucasian donors included 65% to 90% of the roughly 410 genotyped donors. Every repertoire in the discovery cohort had been generated on one and the same sequencing platform. Four to six DR-DQ haplotypes were handled as single units for association and clustering, since linkage in the cohort was strong. A separate validation cohort of approximately 120 different subjects was used in addition to the 666-subject first cohort. The later analysis used no new phenotypic data to find candidate immune exposures, relying instead on TCR beta sequences and their occurrence across donors. Donor age, sex, ethnicity and CMV serostatus were compiled alongside the repertoire data. An earlier analysis of approximately 580 of the donors used high-throughput TCR beta sequencing to judge whether each TCR beta V gene segment behaved as functional or pseudogenic. Class I and class II HLA loci were covered by the typing at four-digit resolution. The number of typed donors differed by locus: about 629-630 for A, B, C, DRB1 and DQB1; approximately 540 for DQA1; 606 for DPA1; and 400 to 480 for DPB1.

The paper's findings and limits, for the study overall: The study listed 150 to 200 TCR beta chains as associated with cytomegalovirus. The earlier analysis of 450 to 700 of the donors excluded roughly 17 rarely observed V segments, including chromosome 9 orphons, because counts were too low. A group of highly shared sequence variants was considered likely to be a technical artifact of the sequencing pipeline. A few of the identified cytomegalovirus-associated TCR beta chains were confirmed in vitro to be specific for cytomegalovirus antigens. The authors suggested that the approach could potentially be generalized to other disease states and immunological phenotypes. In an earlier analysis of roughly 560 of the donors, most TCR beta V segments were observed in productive rearrangements about 87% or about 30% of the time, broadly matching IMGT annotations. Linkage disequilibrium might explain the correlated functional status among segregating V segments, but an unknown experimental factor could not be ruled out. In a later analysis, HLA-associated TCR beta chains were found to be more clonally expanded and to have lower generation probabilities than equally common non-associated chains. According to a later analysis, TCR association rates differed among HLA loci, with DRB1 alleles showing the most associated TCRs and HLA-C alleles showing the fewest. Sequencing depth was assumed to be roughly uniform across donors in the presence/absence analyses, though that assumption may not hold. The only immune exposure information available for the cohort was CMV serostatus. The 87-base-pair reads could not distinguish some IMGT-functional V segments, including TRBV6-2 and TRBV6-3, so those segments were excluded. HLA typing was unavailable for some donors at each locus, so association tests used only the typed subset. Cytomegalovirus status was reported to be diagnosed by the classifier with high specificity and sensitivity in both the original and validation cohorts. When HLA alleles, especially DR and DQ, strongly co-occurred, TCR associations were difficult to assign to individual alleles. In a later analysis, most CMV-associated TCR beta chains were found to appear HLA-restricted, with HLA associations seemingly driven largely by CMV exposure. In a later genetic analysis, a missense DCLRE1C variant was associated with V-gene and J-gene trimming of TCR beta chains, and the association was replicated in an independent cohort. A later genetic analysis reported fewer N-insertions in productive TCRs among donors in an Asian-associated ancestry cluster than the roughly 640-donor mean. In this cohort, only TCR beta chains were sequenced, and detectable features were limited by the absence of alpha or paired-chain data. At a false discovery rate of 0.05, a later analysis linked some 17,000 TCR beta sequences to specific HLA alleles. Several of the top co-occurrence clusters appeared to be linked to parvovirus B19, influenza, CMV and Epstein-Barr virus, according to a later analysis. Most TCR sequences were observed very rarely across donors, whereas some public TCRs were present in many individuals. A further reported finding was that TCR beta sequences accurately predicted the HLA-A and HLA-B alleles for most subjects in the first cohort.

A few counts support this clone. Its antigen remains undetermined. Base-call qualities are not available, and no considerably larger clone is one nucleotide away. CDR1 ENHRY and CDR2 SYGVKD were looked up in the germline V gene. Reading from cysteine to phenylalanine, the CDR3 counts 16 amino acids. CDR3 DNA is the only sequence kept; it has 48 bases, read in frame from the first base. V ends up 0 bases short and J 3 bases short, with an unmatched junction base count of 3. The cohort comprised some 730 healthy bone marrow donors. All cohort members were sampled while nominally healthy, although unrecorded immune exposures were likely present. The donor tested CMV seropositive and was one of the 289 seropositive cohort members. A peripheral blood sample was collected from each donor, and TCR beta sequencing was performed on peripheral blood mononuclear cells. Genomic DNA was extracted from the blood cell samples with the Qiagen DNeasy Blood Extraction Kit.

The method behind the library was the immunoSEQ multiplex PCR assay. The multiplex PCR relied on a mix of 60 forward primers for TCR Vbeta segments and 13 reverse primers for TCR Jbeta segments. The CDR3 region of rearranged TCR beta genes was amplified from genomic DNA with a multiplex PCR assay. The amplified TCR beta libraries were sequenced on the Illumina HiSeq System as 87-base-pair reads. From the authors' description of their analysis: A later analysis counted approximately 84 million unique TCR beta chains across the 550 to 800 repertoires, and around 9.9 million of these chains were shared by at least two donors. Raw reads were error-corrected and collapsed into unique sequences by a nearest-neighbor algorithm in which closely related sequences were merged to remove PCR and sequencing errors. V, D and J gene segments were assigned by aligning CDR3 sequences to IMGT reference sequences. Each retained sequence needed at least a six-nucleotide match to both a V gene segment and a J gene segment. A rearrangement was called productive if the CDR3 had no stop codons and remained in frame with V and J, and every other rearrangement was called non-productive. CDR3 was defined according to IMGT convention as the region running from the second conserved V-encoded cysteine to the conserved J-encoded phenylalanine. Sequences without an unambiguous match to a single V gene segment were excluded from the earlier analysis of 450 to 650 of the donors. In an earlier analysis of 587 of the donors, V segments were called functional above 56.7% productive rearrangements and were called segregating when the between-donor standard deviation exceeded 5%. To diagnose cytomegalovirus status from the catalog of TCR beta chain sequences, a statistical classification framework was built. In a later analysis, TCR nucleotide sequences were compared against IMGT/GENE-DB human TR gene sequences so that V and J genes could be assigned. A later analysis assigned CDR3 sequences and most-parsimonious VDJ recombination scenarios with the TCRdist pipeline. In a later analysis, every TCR beta chain was defined by the combination of its CDR3 amino acid sequence and its V-gene family, and reads without a unique V-gene family were dropped. As a way to deal with suspected cross-contamination and a sequencing artifact, a later analysis dropped 640 or so nucleotide sequences that were highly shared and had low generation probability. A later analysis calculated a clonal expansion index for each public chain from normalized within-repertoire ranks of inferred template counts. A later analysis computed generation probabilities with a VDJ recombination model fitted to out-of-frame rearrangements, and checked the results against IGoR. A later analysis scored TCR-TCR, TCR-HLA and TCR-CMV co-occurrence with hypergeometric tests, applying a repertoire-size bias correction to TCR pairs. A later analysis estimated false discovery rates by permuting HLA or CMV assignments 20 times. A later analysis grouped co-occurring TCRs with DBSCAN, adding TCRdist sequence similarity when clustering within HLA-allele-positive subsets. Repertoires with fewer than 30,000 or more than 120,000 public chains, plus five repertoires with anomalous nucleotide sharing, were excluded from co-occurrence clustering. TCRdb obtained this table from immuneACCESS and retained in-frame rearrangements with V and J assigned. These tables miss some clones; where compared with another copy, unresolved V genes account for less than half of the shortfall, and the remainder is unexplained. That table furnishes V, J and clone size, whereas the DNA furnished D and trimming. The sample profile shows 100,000 to 150,000 clones; roughly a tenth of them were found once. Jointly, the top ten make up 3.5% to 5% of the sample.

The sequenced sample consisted of PBMCs. The receptor was derived from a woman aged 18-29 years in good health and CMV-seropositive. The sequence links TRBV10-3 to TRBJ2-1, and TRBD2 aligns with 9 junction nucleotides. The CDR3: CAISESSGRFYNEQFF. In nucleotides, the sequence is TGTGCCATCAGTGAGTCGAGCGGGAGGTTCTACAATGAGCAGTTCTTC.